Included here is one TCR beta chain sequence, with context. TCRdb keeps only in-frame clones here, not all; method: immunoSEQ multiplex PCR. The sample includes 720,000 or so clones, 80% to 90% of them seen just once. V lost 0 bases to trimming and J lost 0 bases, with 18 bases between them. The CDR3 loop spans 18 amino acids. In germline, CDR1 is SGDLS, CDR2 YYNGEE. These data come from a study of shared T cell receptors in the human thymus. The sample was also linked to a second study, of human thymus T cells.

This sequence joins TRBV9 and TRBJ1-2; D not resolved. The sequence was collected from a girl in the first two years of life with a congenital heart defect. The specimen was thymocytes. The CDR3 loop reads CASSVVQRVAGANYGYTF. CDR3 coding DNA: TGTGCCAGCAGCGTAGTACAGAGGGTTGCCGGGGCTAACTATGGCTACACCTTC.